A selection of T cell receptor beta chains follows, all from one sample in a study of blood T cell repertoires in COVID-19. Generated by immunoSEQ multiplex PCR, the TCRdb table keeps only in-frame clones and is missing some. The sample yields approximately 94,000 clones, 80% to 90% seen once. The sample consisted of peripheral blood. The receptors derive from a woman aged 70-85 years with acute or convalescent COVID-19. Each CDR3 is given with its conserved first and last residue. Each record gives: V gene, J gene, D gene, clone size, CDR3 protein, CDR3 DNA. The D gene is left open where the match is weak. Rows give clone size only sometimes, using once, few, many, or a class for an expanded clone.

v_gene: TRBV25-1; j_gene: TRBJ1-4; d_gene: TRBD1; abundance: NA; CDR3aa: CASSPGQGVEKLFF; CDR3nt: TGTGCCAGCAGCCCGGGACAGGGGGTTGAAAAACTGTTTTTT
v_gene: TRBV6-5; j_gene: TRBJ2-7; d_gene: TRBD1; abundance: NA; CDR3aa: CASSPETGNYEQYF; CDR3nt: TGTGCCAGCAGTCCTGAGACAGGGAACTACGAGCAGTACTTC
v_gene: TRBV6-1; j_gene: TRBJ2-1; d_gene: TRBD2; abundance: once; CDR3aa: CASSEAFAGGQFF; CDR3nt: TGTGCCAGCAGTGAAGCGTTTGCGGGAGGACAGTTCTTC
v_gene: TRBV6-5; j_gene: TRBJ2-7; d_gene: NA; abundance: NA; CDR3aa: CASRARYYEQYF; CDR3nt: TGTGCCAGCAGGGCCAGGTACTACGAGCAGTACTTC
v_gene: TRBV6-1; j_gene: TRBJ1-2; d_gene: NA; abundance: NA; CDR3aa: CASSEPTRTNYGYTF; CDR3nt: TGTGCCAGCAGTGAACCGACCAGGACTAACTATGGCTACACCTTC
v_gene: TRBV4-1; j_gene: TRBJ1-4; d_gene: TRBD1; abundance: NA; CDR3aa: CASSQGTGVANEKLFF; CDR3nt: TGCGCCAGCAGCCAAGGGACAGGGGTCGCTAATGAAAAACTGTTTTTT
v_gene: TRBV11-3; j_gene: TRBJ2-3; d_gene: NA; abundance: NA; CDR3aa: CASSSRGVDTQYF; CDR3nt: TGTGCCAGCAGCTCGCGGGGTGTAGATACGCAGTATTTT
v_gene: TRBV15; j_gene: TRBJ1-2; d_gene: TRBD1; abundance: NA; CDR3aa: CATSRDRVDGYTF; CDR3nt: TGTGCCACCAGCCGGGACAGGGTTGATGGCTACACCTTC
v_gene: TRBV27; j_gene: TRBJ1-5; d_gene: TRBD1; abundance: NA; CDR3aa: CASSRGQSLEGNQPQHF; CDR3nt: TGTGCCAGCAGCCGGGGACAGTCCCTTGAGGGCAATCAGCCCCAGCATTTT
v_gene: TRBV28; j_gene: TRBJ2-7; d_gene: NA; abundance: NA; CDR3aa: CASSFGRGGYEQYF; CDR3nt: TGTGCCAGCAGTTTTGGCAGGGGCGGCTACGAGCAGTACTTC
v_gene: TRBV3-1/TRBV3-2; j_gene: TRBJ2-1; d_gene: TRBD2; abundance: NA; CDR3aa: CASSPASGSIYEQFF; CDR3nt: TGTGCCAGCAGTCCTGCTAGCGGGAGCATCTATGAGCAGTTCTTC
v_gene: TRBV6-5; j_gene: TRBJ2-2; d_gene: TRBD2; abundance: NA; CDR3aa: CASRAGSGWNGELFF; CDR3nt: TGTGCCAGCCGAGCGGGATCGGGGTGGAACGGGGAGCTGTTTTTT
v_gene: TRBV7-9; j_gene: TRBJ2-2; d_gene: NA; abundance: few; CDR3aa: CASSLNRVNTGELFF; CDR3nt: TGTGCCAGCAGCTTAAACAGGGTGAACACCGGGGAGCTGTTTTTT
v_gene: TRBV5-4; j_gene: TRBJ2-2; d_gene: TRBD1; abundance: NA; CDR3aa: CASSLGQVGELFF; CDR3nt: TGTGCCAGCAGCCTCGGACAGGTCGGGGAGCTGTTTTTT
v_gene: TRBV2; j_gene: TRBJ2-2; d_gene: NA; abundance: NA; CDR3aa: CASSESLANTGELFF; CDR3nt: TGTGCCAGCAGTGAATCCCTCGCGAACACCGGGGAGCTGTTTTTT
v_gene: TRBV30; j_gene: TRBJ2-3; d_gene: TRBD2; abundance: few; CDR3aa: CAWSRLAGGTDTQYF; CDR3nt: TGTGCCTGGAGCCGCCTAGCGGGAGGGACAGATACGCAGTATTTT
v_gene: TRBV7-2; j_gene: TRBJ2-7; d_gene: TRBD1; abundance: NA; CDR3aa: CASSFDRASYEQYF; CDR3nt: TGTGCCAGCAGCTTTGACAGGGCCTCCTACGAGCAGTACTTC
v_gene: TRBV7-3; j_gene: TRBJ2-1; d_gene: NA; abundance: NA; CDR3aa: CASSSVGSSYNEQFF; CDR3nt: TGTGCCAGCAGCTCCGTGGGCAGCTCCTACAATGAGCAGTTCTTC
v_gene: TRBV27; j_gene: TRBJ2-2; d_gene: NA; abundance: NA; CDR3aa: CASSFGANTGELFF; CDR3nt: TGTGCCAGCAGTTTTGGGGCAAATACCGGGGAGCTGTTTTTT
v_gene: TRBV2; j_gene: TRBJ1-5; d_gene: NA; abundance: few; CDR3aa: CASSIQGYQPQHF; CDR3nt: TGTGCCAGCAGTATACAGGGTTATCAGCCCCAGCATTTT
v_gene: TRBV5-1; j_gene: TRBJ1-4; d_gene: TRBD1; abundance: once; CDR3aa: CASSLSGATGTGAEKLFF; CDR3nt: TGCGCCAGCAGCTTGTCTGGGGCTACCGGGACAGGGGCTGAAAAACTGTTTTTT
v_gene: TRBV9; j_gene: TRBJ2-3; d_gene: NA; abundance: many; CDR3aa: CASSVTGDGTDTQYF; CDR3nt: TGTGCCAGCAGCGTAACGGGAGACGGCACAGATACGCAGTATTTT
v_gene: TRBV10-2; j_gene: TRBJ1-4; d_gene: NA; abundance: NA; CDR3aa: CASSESRTAQGEKLFF; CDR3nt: TGCGCCAGCAGTGAGTCCAGGACAGCCCAGGGAGAAAAACTGTTTTTT
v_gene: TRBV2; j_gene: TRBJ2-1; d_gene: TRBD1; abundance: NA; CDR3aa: CASNPDRAYNEQFF; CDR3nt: TGTGCCAGCAACCCGGACAGGGCCTACAATGAGCAGTTCTTC
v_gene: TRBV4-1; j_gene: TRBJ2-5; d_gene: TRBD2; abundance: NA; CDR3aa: CASSLTSVFEETQYF; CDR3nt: TGCGCCAGCAGCCTTACTAGCGTCTTTGAAGAGACCCAGTACTTC
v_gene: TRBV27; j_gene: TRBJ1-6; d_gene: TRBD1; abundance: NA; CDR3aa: CASSSGQVVNSPLHF; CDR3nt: TGTGCCAGCAGTTCAGGACAGGTTGTTAATTCACCCCTCCACTTT
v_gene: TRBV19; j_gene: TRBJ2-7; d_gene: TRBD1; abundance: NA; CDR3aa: CASSGGDRLSYEQYF; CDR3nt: TGTGCCAGTAGTGGAGGGGACAGGCTCTCCTACGAGCAGTACTTC
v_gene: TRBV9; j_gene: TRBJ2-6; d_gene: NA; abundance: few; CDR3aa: CASSPSRGLGANVLTF; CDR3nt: TGTGCCAGCAGCCCAAGCCGGGGGTTAGGGGCCAACGTCCTGACTTTC
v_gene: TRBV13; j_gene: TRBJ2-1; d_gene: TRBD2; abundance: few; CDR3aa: CASSLMPQFSGMGNEQFF; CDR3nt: TGTGCCAGCAGCTTAATGCCCCAGTTTAGCGGGATGGGGAATGAGCAGTTCTTC
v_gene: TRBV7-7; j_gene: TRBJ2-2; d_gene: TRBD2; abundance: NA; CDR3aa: CASGPTSWDTGELFF; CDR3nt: TGTGCCAGCGGCCCGACTAGCTGGGACACCGGGGAGCTGTTTTTT
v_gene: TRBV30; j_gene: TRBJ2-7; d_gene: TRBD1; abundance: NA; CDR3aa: CAWSRRTGSISYEQYF; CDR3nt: TGTGCCTGGAGTAGAAGGACAGGGAGTATATCCTACGAGCAGTACTTC
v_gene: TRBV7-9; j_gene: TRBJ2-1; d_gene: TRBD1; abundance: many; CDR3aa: CASSLATGGMSYNEQFF; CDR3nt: TGTGCCAGCAGCTTAGCAACAGGGGGCATGTCCTACAATGAGCAGTTCTTC
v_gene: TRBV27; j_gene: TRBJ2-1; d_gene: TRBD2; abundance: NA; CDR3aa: CASSLNPGLAGSSSYNEQFF; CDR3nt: TGTGCCAGCAGCCTTAATCCGGGACTAGCGGGCTCCAGCTCCTACAATGAGCAGTTCTTC
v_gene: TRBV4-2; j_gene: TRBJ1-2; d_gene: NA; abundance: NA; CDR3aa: CASSLLRTESGFYGYTF; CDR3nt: TGTGCCAGCAGCCTCCTTCGGACAGAATCGGGCTTCTACGGCTACACCTTC
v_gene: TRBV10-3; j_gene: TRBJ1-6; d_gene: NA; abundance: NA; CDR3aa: CAISDEEINNSPLHF; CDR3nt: TGTGCCATCAGTGATGAGGAAATTAATAATTCACCCCTCCACTTT
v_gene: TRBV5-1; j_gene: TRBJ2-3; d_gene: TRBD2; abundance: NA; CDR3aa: CASSLAGTTVPGTQYF; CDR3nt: TGCGCCAGCAGCTTGGCCGGGACTACGGTGCCAGGTACGCAGTATTTT
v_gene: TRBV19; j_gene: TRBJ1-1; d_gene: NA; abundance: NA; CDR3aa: CASRQGRNTEAFF; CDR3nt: TGTGCCAGTAGGCAGGGGAGGAACACTGAAGCTTTCTTT
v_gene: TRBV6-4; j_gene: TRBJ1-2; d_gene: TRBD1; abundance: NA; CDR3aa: CASSRNQGQLYGYTF; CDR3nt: TGTGCCAGCAGCCGGAACCAGGGACAGCTCTATGGCTACACCTTC
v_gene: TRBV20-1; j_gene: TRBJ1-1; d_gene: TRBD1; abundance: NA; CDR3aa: CSASRTGRKNTEAFF; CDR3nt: TGCAGTGCTAGTCGGACAGGGCGAAAGAACACTGAAGCTTTCTTT
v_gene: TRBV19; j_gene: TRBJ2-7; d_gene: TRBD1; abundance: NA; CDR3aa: CASSPGQNSYEQYF; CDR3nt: TGTGCCAGTAGTCCGGGACAGAATTCCTACGAGCAGTACTTC
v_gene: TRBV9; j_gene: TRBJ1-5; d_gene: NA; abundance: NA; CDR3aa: CASSASGQNQPQHF; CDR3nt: TGTGCCAGCAGCGCCTCCGGACAGAATCAGCCCCAGCATTTT
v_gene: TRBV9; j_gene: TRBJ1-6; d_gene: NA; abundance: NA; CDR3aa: CASSRQGDNSPLHF; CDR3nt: TGTGCCAGCTCGAGGCAGGGCGATAATTCACCCCTCCACTTT
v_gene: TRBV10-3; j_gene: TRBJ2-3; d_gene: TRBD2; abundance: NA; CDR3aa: CAISELAGGGDTQYF; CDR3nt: TGTGCCATCAGTGAACTAGCGGGAGGGGGGGATACGCAGTATTTT
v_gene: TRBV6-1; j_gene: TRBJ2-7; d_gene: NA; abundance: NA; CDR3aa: CASSEDPGFIYEQYF; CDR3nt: TGTGCCAGCAGTGAAGATCCAGGTTTCATCTACGAGCAGTACTTC
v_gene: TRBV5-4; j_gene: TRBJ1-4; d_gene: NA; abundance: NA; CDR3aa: CASSLSRATNEKLFF; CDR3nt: TGTGCCAGCAGCCTTTCGCGCGCCACTAATGAAAAACTGTTTTTT
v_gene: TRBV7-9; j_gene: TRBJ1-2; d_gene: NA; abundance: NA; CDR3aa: CASSQLVGQPYGYTF; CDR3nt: TGTGCCAGCAGCCAACTTGTTGGACAGCCTTATGGCTACACCTTC
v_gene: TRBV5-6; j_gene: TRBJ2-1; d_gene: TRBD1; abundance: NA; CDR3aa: CASSGNRGNEQFF; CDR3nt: TGTGCCAGCAGCGGAAACAGGGGCAATGAGCAGTTCTTC
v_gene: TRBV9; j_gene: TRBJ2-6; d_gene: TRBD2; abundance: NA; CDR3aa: CASSVTSGYSGANVLTF; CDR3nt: TGTGCCAGCAGCGTGACTAGCGGTTACTCTGGGGCCAACGTCCTGACTTTC
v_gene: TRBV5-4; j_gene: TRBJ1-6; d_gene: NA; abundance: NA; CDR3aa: CASSLDRYNSPLHF; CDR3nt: TGTGCCAGCAGCTTAGACAGATATAATTCACCCCTCCACTTT
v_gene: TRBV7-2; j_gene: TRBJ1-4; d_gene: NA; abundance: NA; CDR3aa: CASSTTGSVLGEKLFF; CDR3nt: TGTGCCAGCAGCACTACAGGGTCGGTCTTGGGAGAAAAACTGTTTTTT